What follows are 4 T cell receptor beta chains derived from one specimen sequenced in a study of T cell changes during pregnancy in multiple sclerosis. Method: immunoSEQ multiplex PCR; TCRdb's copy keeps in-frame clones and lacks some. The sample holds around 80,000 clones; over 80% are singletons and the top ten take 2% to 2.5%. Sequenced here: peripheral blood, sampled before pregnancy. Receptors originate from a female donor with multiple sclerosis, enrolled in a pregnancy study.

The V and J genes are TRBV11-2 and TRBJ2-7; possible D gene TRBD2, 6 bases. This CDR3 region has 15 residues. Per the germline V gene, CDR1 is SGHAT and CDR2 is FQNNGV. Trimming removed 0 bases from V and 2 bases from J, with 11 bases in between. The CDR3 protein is CASSLDGLIAYEQYF. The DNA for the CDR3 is TGTGCCAGCAGCTTAGATGGACTAATTGCCTACGAGCAGTACTTC.

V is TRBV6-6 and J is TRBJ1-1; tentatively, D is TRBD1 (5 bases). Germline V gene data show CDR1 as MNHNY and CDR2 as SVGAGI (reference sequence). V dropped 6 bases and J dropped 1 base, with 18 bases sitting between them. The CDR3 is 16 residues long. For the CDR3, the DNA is TGTGCCAGCAGCCCCTACGGAGGGGCCAGGAACACTGAAGCTTTCTTT. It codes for CASSPYGGARNTEAFF.

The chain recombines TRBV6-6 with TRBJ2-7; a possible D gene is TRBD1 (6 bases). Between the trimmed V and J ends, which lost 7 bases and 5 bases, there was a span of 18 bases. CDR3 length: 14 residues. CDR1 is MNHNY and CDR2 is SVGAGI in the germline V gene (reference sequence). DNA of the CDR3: TGTGCCAGCACTACTATATCAGGGGCCCACGAGCAGTACTTC. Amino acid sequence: CASTTISGAHEQYF.

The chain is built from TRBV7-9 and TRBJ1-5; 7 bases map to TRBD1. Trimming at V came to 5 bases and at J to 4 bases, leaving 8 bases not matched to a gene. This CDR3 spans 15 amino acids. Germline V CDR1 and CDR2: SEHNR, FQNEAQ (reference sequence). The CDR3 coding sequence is TGTGCCAGCAGCCCTACAGGGGTTGGGAATCAGCCCCAGCATTTT. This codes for CASSPTGVGNQPQHF. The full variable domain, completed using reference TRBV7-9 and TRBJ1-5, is DTGVSQNPRHKITKRGQNVTFRCDPISEHNRLYWYRQTLGQGPEFLTYFQNEAQLEKSRLLSDRFSAERPKGSFSTLEIQRTEQGDSAMYLCASSPTGVGNQPQHFGDGTRLSIL.